A selection of T cell receptor beta chains follows, all from one sample in a study of early T cells in non-severe SARS-CoV-2 infection. MiXCR was run by TCRdb on the 5' RACE reads, yielding one entry per CDR3 protein. Of approximately 70,000 distinct CDR3 sequences in the sample, approximately 5% were seen once. Specimen: whole blood, collected at baseline. The receptors derive from an adult who was a healthcare worker with PCR-confirmed SARS-CoV-2 infection or an uninfected control (not recorded which). The CDR3 runs from the conserved cysteine through the conserved F or W. Fields, in order: clone size, D gene, CDR3 length, V gene, J gene, CDR3 protein, CDR3 DNA. A D gene is named only where the DNA matches it firmly. The size entry is marked missing in some rows and otherwise reads once, few, many or a size class.

clone size: many; D gene: -; CDR3 length: 13; V gene: TRBV30; J gene: TRBJ1-3; CDR3 protein: CACQGNSGNTIYF; CDR3 DNA: TGTGCCTGTCAGGGAAACTCTGGAAACACCATATATTTT
clone size: many; D gene: -; CDR3 length: 17; V gene: TRBV29-1; J gene: TRBJ2-7; CDR3 protein: CSVEDRGRKGNPYEQYF; CDR3 DNA: TGCAGCGTTGAAGATCGGGGACGGAAGGGGAACCCCTACGAGCAGTACTTC
clone size: -; D gene: -; CDR3 length: 14; V gene: TRBV10-2; J gene: TRBJ1-1; CDR3 protein: CASSESFLNTEAFF; CDR3 DNA: TGCGCCAGCAGTGAGTCGTTCTTGAACACTGAAGCTTTCTTT
clone size: -; D gene: TRBD1; CDR3 length: 17; V gene: TRBV28; J gene: TRBJ1-4; CDR3 protein: CAGSSPRLTGSGEKLFF; CDR3 DNA: TGTGCCGGCAGTTCTCCTCGCTTGACAGGGTCTGGCGAAAAACTGTTTTTT
clone size: many; D gene: TRBD1; CDR3 length: 15; V gene: TRBV4-1; J gene: TRBJ2-2; CDR3 protein: CASSQGTGWRGELFF; CDR3 DNA: TGCGCCAGCAGCCAAGGGACAGGGTGGCGGGGGGAGCTGTTTTTT
clone size: many; D gene: -; CDR3 length: 14; V gene: TRBV12-3/TRBV12-4; J gene: TRBJ1-1; CDR3 protein: CARQCGEENTEAFF; CDR3 DNA: TGTGCCAGGCAATGCGGTGAGGAGAACACTGAAGCTTTCTTT
clone size: few; D gene: TRBD2; CDR3 length: 15; V gene: TRBV2; J gene: TRBJ2-3; CDR3 protein: CASNDLAGNENTQYF; CDR3 DNA: TGTGCCAGCAATGATCTAGCGGGAAACGAAAATACGCAGTATTTT
clone size: many; D gene: -; CDR3 length: 12; V gene: TRBV19; J gene: TRBJ1-2; CDR3 protein: CAKRLWPLGYTF; CDR3 DNA: TGTGCCAAGCGCTTGTGGCCCCTTGGCTACACCTTC
clone size: many; D gene: TRBD1; CDR3 length: 16; V gene: TRBV20-1; J gene: TRBJ1-1; CDR3 protein: CSAPSPFTGAGTEAFF; CDR3 DNA: TGCAGTGCCCCCAGCCCCTTCACAGGGGCGGGGACTGAAGCTTTCTTT
clone size: few; D gene: -; CDR3 length: 15; V gene: TRBV2; J gene: TRBJ2-1; CDR3 protein: CASSESGGTYNEQFF; CDR3 DNA: TGTGCCAGCAGTGAAAGTGGGGGTACCTACAATGAGCAGTTCTTC
clone size: -; D gene: -; CDR3 length: 15; V gene: TRBV20-1; J gene: TRBJ2-4; CDR3 protein: CSARDTVRAKNIQYF; CDR3 DNA: TGCAGTGCTAGAGATACCGTTCGGGCCAAAAACATTCAGTACTTC
clone size: -; D gene: -; CDR3 length: 14; V gene: TRBV27; J gene: TRBJ1-2; CDR3 protein: CASSLSRRGYGYTF; CDR3 DNA: TGTGCCAGCAGTTTATCCCGCAGGGGATATGGCTACACCTTC
clone size: few; D gene: -; CDR3 length: 13; V gene: TRBV6-5; J gene: TRBJ1-2; CDR3 protein: CASRRRGEEGYTF; CDR3 DNA: TGTGCCAGCAGGAGGAGAGGCGAGGAAGGCTACACCTTC
clone size: many; D gene: TRBD1; CDR3 length: 15; V gene: TRBV28; J gene: TRBJ2-1; CDR3 protein: CASSSTGGIYNEQFF; CDR3 DNA: TGTGCCAGCAGTTCGACAGGGGGGATTTACAATGAGCAGTTCTTC
clone size: many; D gene: -; CDR3 length: 15; V gene: TRBV12-3/TRBV12-4; J gene: TRBJ2-3; CDR3 protein: CASSLRTSSTDTQYF; CDR3 DNA: TGTGCCAGCAGTTTACGGACGTCGAGTACAGATACGCAGTATTTT
clone size: many; D gene: TRBD1; CDR3 length: 14; V gene: TRBV27; J gene: TRBJ1-2; CDR3 protein: CASSPRTGRNGYTF; CDR3 DNA: TGTGCCAGCAGTCCCAGGACAGGGAGAAATGGCTACACCTTC
clone size: few; D gene: -; CDR3 length: 16; V gene: TRBV7-6; J gene: TRBJ2-7; CDR3 protein: CASSPQGGGSSYEQYF; CDR3 DNA: TGTGCCAGCAGCCCGCAAGGGGGGGGAAGCTCCTACGAGCAGTACTTC
clone size: many; D gene: -; CDR3 length: 13; V gene: TRBV7-9; J gene: TRBJ2-1; CDR3 protein: CASSNNRAGEQFF; CDR3 DNA: TGTGCCAGCAGCAACAACAGGGCTGGGGAGCAGTTCTTC
clone size: few; D gene: -; CDR3 length: 13; V gene: TRBV4-2; J gene: TRBJ2-7; CDR3 protein: CASSQEMGYEQYF; CDR3 DNA: TGTGCCAGCAGCCAAGAGATGGGCTACGAGCAGTACTTC
clone size: many; D gene: TRBD1; CDR3 length: 16; V gene: TRBV10-3; J gene: TRBJ2-7; CDR3 protein: CAISKGQQGARYEQYF; CDR3 DNA: TGTGCCATCAGTAAGGGACAACAGGGGGCAAGGTACGAGCAGTACTTC
clone size: -; D gene: -; CDR3 length: 16; V gene: TRBV11-1; J gene: TRBJ1-2; CDR3 protein: CASSFDGGGAGYGYTF; CDR3 DNA: TGTGCCAGCAGCTTTGACGGAGGAGGGGCAGGGTATGGCTACACCTTC
clone size: many; D gene: -; CDR3 length: 14; V gene: TRBV4-1; J gene: TRBJ2-7; CDR3 protein: CASSQDQGTYEQYF; CDR3 DNA: TGCGCCAGCAGCCAAGATCAAGGGACCTACGAGCAGTACTTC
clone size: once; D gene: TRBD1; CDR3 length: 14; V gene: TRBV2; J gene: TRBJ2-7; CDR3 protein: CASVPGQLTYEQYF; CDR3 DNA: TGTGCCAGCGTACCGGGACAGCTTACCTACGAGCAGTACTTC
clone size: -; D gene: -; CDR3 length: 8; V gene: TRBV29-1; J gene: TRBJ1-2; CDR3 protein: CSGDFYTF; CDR3 DNA: TGCAGCGGGGACTTCTACACCTTC
clone size: few; D gene: TRBD1; CDR3 length: 13; V gene: TRBV19; J gene: TRBJ1-5; CDR3 protein: CATTGYSNQPQHF; CDR3 DNA: TGTGCCACGACAGGGTATAGCAATCAGCCCCAGCATTTT
clone size: many; D gene: TRBD2; CDR3 length: 17; V gene: TRBV28; J gene: TRBJ2-1; CDR3 protein: CASSSETGTSEWNEQFF; CDR3 DNA: TGTGCCAGCAGTTCAGAAACCGGGACTAGCGAGTGGAATGAGCAGTTCTTC
clone size: many; D gene: TRBD1; CDR3 length: 17; V gene: TRBV30; J gene: TRBJ1-1; CDR3 protein: CAWSGPFWGQRNTEAFF; CDR3 DNA: TGTGCCTGGAGCGGACCTTTTTGGGGACAGCGGAACACTGAAGCTTTCTTT
clone size: -; D gene: TRBD1; CDR3 length: 15; V gene: TRBV13; J gene: TRBJ2-1; CDR3 protein: CASSLGTGGVGEQFF; CDR3 DNA: TGTGCCAGCAGCTTAGGGACAGGGGGCGTTGGTGAGCAGTTCTTC
clone size: many; D gene: -; CDR3 length: 12; V gene: TRBV29-1; J gene: TRBJ1-1; CDR3 protein: CSVERTYTEAFF; CDR3 DNA: TGCAGCGTTGAAAGGACCTACACTGAAGCTTTCTTT
clone size: -; D gene: TRBD2; CDR3 length: 14; V gene: TRBV29-1; J gene: TRBJ2-1; CDR3 protein: CSVQLRLAGNEQFF; CDR3 DNA: TGCAGCGTCCAACTTCGACTAGCGGGTAATGAGCAGTTCTTC
clone size: -; D gene: -; CDR3 length: 14; V gene: TRBV20-1; J gene: TRBJ1-5; CDR3 protein: CSAAGHLRDQPQHF; CDR3 DNA: TGCAGTGCAGCCGGGCACCTAAGGGATCAGCCCCAGCATTTT
clone size: many; D gene: TRBD2; CDR3 length: 17; V gene: TRBV20-1; J gene: TRBJ2-3; CDR3 protein: CSARVLAGVLSLDTQYF; CDR3 DNA: TGCAGTGCTAGAGTACTAGCGGGAGTTCTCTCTCTAGATACGCAGTATTTT
clone size: many; D gene: -; CDR3 length: 14; V gene: TRBV19; J gene: TRBJ1-4; CDR3 protein: CASSSTSTNEKLFF; CDR3 DNA: TGTGCCAGTAGTTCTACCTCAACTAATGAAAAACTGTTTTTT
clone size: few; D gene: -; CDR3 length: 14; V gene: TRBV18; J gene: TRBJ2-5; CDR3 protein: CASSPSQRVETQYF; CDR3 DNA: TGTGCCAGCTCACCTTCTCAGAGGGTTGAGACCCAGTACTTC
clone size: many; D gene: -; CDR3 length: 16; V gene: TRBV5-1; J gene: TRBJ1-3; CDR3 protein: CASSLGSAASGNTIYF; CDR3 DNA: TGCGCCAGCAGCTTGGGATCGGCGGCCTCTGGAAACACCATATATTTT
clone size: -; D gene: -; CDR3 length: 14; V gene: TRBV5-6; J gene: TRBJ1-5; CDR3 protein: CASSLTGRGQPQHF; CDR3 DNA: TGTGCCAGCAGCTTGACAGGCCGGGGACAGCCCCAGCATTTT
clone size: few; D gene: -; CDR3 length: 14; V gene: TRBV18; J gene: TRBJ2-7; CDR3 protein: CASSPLDRGDEQYF; CDR3 DNA: TGTGCCAGCTCACCCCTCGACCGGGGCGACGAGCAGTACTTC
clone size: many; D gene: TRBD1; CDR3 length: 15; V gene: TRBV20-1; J gene: TRBJ1-3; CDR3 protein: CSAKDREITGNTIYF; CDR3 DNA: TGCAGTGCTAAAGACAGGGAGATTACTGGAAACACCATATATTTT
clone size: -; D gene: TRBD1; CDR3 length: 14; V gene: TRBV6-5; J gene: TRBJ1-1; CDR3 protein: CASSYRGLNTEAFF; CDR3 DNA: TGTGCCAGCAGTTACAGGGGGCTGAACACTGAAGCTTTCTTT
clone size: medium-sized; D gene: -; CDR3 length: 13; V gene: TRBV4-2; J gene: TRBJ1-2; CDR3 protein: CASSQVGPDGYTF; CDR3 DNA: TGTGCCAGCAGCCAAGTAGGACCTGACGGCTACACCTTC
clone size: many; D gene: TRBD2; CDR3 length: 14; V gene: TRBV20-1; J gene: TRBJ2-7; CDR3 protein: CSASGSGSTYEQYF; CDR3 DNA: TGCAGTGCTAGCGGCAGCGGGAGTACCTACGAGCAGTACTTC